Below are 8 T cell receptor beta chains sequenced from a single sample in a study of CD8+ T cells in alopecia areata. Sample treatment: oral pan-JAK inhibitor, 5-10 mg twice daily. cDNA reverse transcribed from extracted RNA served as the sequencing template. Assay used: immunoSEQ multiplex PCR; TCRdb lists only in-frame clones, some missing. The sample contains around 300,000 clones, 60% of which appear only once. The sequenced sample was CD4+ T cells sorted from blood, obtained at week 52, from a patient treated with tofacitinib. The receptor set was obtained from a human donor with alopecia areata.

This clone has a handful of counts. CDR3 DNA sequence: TGTGCCAGCAGCTTAGTTCCGACGGTTGAAGCTTTCTTT. It yields the protein CASSLVPTVEAFF. This chain connects TRBV7-9 to TRBJ1-1; no firm D call. The CDR3 has 13 amino acids. Per germline, CDR1 SEHNR and CDR2 FQNEAQ (reference sequence). Trimming took off 1 base at V and 7 bases at J, with 10 bases between the two ends.

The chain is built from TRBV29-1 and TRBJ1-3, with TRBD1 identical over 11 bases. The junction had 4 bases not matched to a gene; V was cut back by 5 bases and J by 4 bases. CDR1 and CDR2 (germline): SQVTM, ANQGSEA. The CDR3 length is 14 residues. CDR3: CSVLGTGGGNTIYF. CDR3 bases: TGCAGCGTTCTCGGGACAGGGGGAGGAAACACCATATATTTT.

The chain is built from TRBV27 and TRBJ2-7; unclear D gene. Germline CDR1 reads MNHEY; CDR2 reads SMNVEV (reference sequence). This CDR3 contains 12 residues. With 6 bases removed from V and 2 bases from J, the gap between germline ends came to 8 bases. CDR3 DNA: TGTGCCAGCAGAGGCGAGCCCTACGAGCAGTACTTC. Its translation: CASRGEPYEQYF.

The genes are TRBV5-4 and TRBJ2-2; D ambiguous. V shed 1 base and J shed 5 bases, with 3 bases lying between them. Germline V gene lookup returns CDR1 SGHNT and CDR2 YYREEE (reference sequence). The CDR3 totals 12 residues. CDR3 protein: CASSLFTGELFF. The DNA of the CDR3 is TGTGCCAGCAGCTTGTTTACCGGGGAGCTGTTTTTT.

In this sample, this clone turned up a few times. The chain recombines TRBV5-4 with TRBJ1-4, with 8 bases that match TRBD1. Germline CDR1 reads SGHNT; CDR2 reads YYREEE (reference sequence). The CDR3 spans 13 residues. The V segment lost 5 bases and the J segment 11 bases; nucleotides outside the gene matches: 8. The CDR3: CASSHGTGGKLFF. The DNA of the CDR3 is TGTGCCAGCAGTCACGGGACAGGCGGGAAACTGTTTTTT.

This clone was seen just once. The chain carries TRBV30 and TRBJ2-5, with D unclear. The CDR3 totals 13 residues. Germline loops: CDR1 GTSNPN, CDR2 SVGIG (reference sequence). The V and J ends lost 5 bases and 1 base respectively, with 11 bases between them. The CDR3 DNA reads TGTGCCTGGGGTCCTTGGGGCCAAGAGACCCAGTACTTC. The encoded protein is CAWGPWGQETQYF. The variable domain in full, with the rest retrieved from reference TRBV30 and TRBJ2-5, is SQTIHQWPATLVQPVGSPLSLECTVEGTSNPNLYWYRQAAGRGLQLLFYSVGIGQISSEVPQNLSASRPQDRQFILSSKKLLLSDSGFYLCAWGPWGQETQYFGPGTRLLVL.

DNA for the CDR3: TGCGCCAGCAGCTTTACGGGCAAGATGAACACTGAAGCTTTCTTT. It translates to CASSFTGKMNTEAFF. This chain connects TRBV5-1 to TRBJ1-1; D is unclear. Looked up from germline, CDR1 is SGHRS and CDR2 is YFSETQ. The V end lost 2 bases, the J end lost 0 bases, and 11 bases lay between the germline ends. The CDR3 is 15 amino acids. The complete variable domain, with remaining parts taken from reference TRBV5-1 and TRBJ1-1, reads KAGVTQTPRYLIKTRGQQVTLSCSPISGHRSVSWYQQTPGQGLQFLFEYFSETQRNKGNFPGRFSGRQFSNSRSEMNVSTLELGDSALYLCASSFTGKMNTEAFFGQGTRLTVV.

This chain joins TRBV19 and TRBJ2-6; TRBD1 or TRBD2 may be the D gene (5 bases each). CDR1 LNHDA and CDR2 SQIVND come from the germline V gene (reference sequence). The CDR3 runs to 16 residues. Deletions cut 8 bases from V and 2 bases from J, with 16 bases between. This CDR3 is CASRGRDPPGANVLTF. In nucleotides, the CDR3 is TGTGCCAGTCGTGGCAGGGACCCGCCTGGGGCCAACGTCCTGACTTTC.